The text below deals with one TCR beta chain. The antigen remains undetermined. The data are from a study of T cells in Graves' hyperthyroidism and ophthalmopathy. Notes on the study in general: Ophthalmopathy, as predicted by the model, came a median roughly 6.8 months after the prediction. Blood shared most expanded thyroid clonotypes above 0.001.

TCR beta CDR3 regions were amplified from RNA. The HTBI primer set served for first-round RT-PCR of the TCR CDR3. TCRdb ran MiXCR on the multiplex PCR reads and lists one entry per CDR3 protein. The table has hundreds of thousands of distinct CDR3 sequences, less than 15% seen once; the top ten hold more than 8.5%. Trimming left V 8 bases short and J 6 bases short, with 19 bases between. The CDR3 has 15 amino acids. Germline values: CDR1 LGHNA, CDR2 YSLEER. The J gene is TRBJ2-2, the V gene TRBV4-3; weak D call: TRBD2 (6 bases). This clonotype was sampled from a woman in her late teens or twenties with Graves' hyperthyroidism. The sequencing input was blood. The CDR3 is CASGPGAGFAGELFF. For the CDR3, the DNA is TGCGCCAGCGGGCCCGGCGCGGGATTCGCCGGGGAGCTGTTTTTT.